This paragraph reports one T cell receptor (beta chain). Each CDR3 protein gets one entry after TCRdb re-called the PCR reads with MiXCR. The data hold around 480,000 distinct CDR3 sequences, with about 22% observed a single time. Per germline, CDR1 SGHDT and CDR2 YYEEEE. V was clipped by 3 bases and J by 0 bases, with 17 bases between them. The CDR3 covers 17 residues. Naive CD8 libraries came from approximately 20,000 to 980,000 sorted cells with 10%, 30% or 50% RNA. Based on a CD8+CD4-CCR7+CD45RA+ profile, naive CD8 T cells were sorted. The sample is drawn from a study of molecular identifiers for immune sequencing clone quantification.

This rearrangement joins TRBV5-6 to TRBJ2-3, with TRBD1 as a possible D gene (7 bases). Input material: naive CD8+ T cells from blood, with Jurkat cell RNA spiked in. Subset: FACS-sorted CD8+CD4-CCR7+CD45RA+ naive T cells. This TCR came from a human donor in good health. Some libraries in this study had Jurkat cell RNA spiked in. The CDR3 bases are TGTGCCAGCAGCTGGACAGGTAGAGGGACTAGCACAGATACGCAGTATTTT. It specifies CASSWTGRGTSTDTQYF.